This entry lists 16 T cell receptor beta chains sequenced from one sample in a study of blood T cell repertoires in COVID-19. Using immunoSEQ multiplex PCR, the repertoire was profiled, and TCRdb retains in-frame clones only, with some absent. The sample lists about 230,000 clones; about 85% were seen once. The sample was PBMCs or T cells enriched from blood (not recorded which). Receptor source: a young man who had recovered from COVID-19.

The chain joins TRBV7-6 to TRBJ1-2; no definite D call. Germline V gene data show CDR1 as SGHVS and CDR2 as FNYEAQ. The CDR3 is made up of 14 amino acids. Trimming took off 5 bases at V and 2 bases at J, with 12 bases between the two ends. The CDR3 here is CASSPRVLNYGYTF. The CDR3 DNA reads TGTGCCAGCAGCCCGCGAGTCCTAAACTATGGCTACACCTTC. Looking up the rest from reference TRBV7-6 and TRBJ1-2 gives the full variable domain: GAGVSQSPRYKVTKRGQDVALRCDPISGHVSLYWYRQALGQGPEFLTYFNYEAQQDKSGLPNDRFSAERPEGSISTLTIQRTEQRDSAMYRCASSPRVLNYGYTFGSGTRLTVV.

The chain carries TRBV6-5 and TRBJ1-5, with TRBD1 matching over 7 bases. Per the germline V gene, CDR1 is MNHEY and CDR2 is SVGAGI. With 5 bases clipped from V and 1 base from J, the junction kept 2 bases outside the gene matches. The CDR3 is 14 residues long. The DNA of the CDR3 is TGTGCCAGCAGTCGCAGGGGGAGCAATCAGCCCCAGCATTTT. It specifies CASSRRGSNQPQHF.

The chain recombines TRBV28 with TRBJ2-7; D is unclear. The V end lost 3 bases, the J end lost 5 bases, and 14 bases lay between the germline ends. Germline-derived CDR1 and CDR2 are MDHEN and SYDVKM. The CDR3 totals 14 residues. CDR3 region: CASSLENPLDEQYF. In DNA, the CDR3 is TGTGCCAGCAGTTTGGAGAATCCCCTTGACGAGCAGTACTTC.

The genes are TRBV19 and TRBJ1-2; possible D gene TRBD1, 5 bases. CDR1 is LNHDA and CDR2 is SQIVND in the germline V gene (reference sequence). This CDR3 comprises 15 residues. Trimming shortened V by 4 bases and J by 3 bases, and 15 bases separated the two germline ends. The CDR3: CASSTGGVRYYGYTF. The CDR3 DNA is TGTGCCAGTAGTACTGGGGGGGTTCGGTACTATGGCTACACCTTC.

The CDR3 coding sequence is TGTGCCAGCTCACTCGGACAAAACACAGATACGCAGTATTTT. Translation: CASSLGQNTDTQYF. This chain links TRBV18 with TRBJ2-3, with a possible D match to TRBD1 (5 bases). This CDR3 has 14 residues. The germline CDR1 and CDR2 sequences are KGHSH and LQKENI. V gave up 4 bases and J gave up 2 bases, with 10 bases separating them.

This chain uses TRBV6-5 with TRBJ1-1; D ambiguous. The CDR3 totals 13 residues. Germline V gives CDR1 MNHEY, CDR2 SVGAGI. With 5 bases removed from V and 4 bases from J, the gap between germline ends came to 11 bases. The CDR3 coding sequence is TGTGCCAGCAGTCCCCGGGAGGGCACTGAAGCTTTCTTT. Translating it yields CASSPREGTEAFF.

In its sample, this clone was seen once. The chain links TRBV7-9 to TRBJ2-7; TRBD2 aligns across 7 bases. Germline V CDR1 and CDR2: SEHNR, FQNEAQ (reference sequence). V lost 1 base and J lost 4; bases outside the gene matches: 10. The CDR3 runs 16 residues. The CDR3 spells CASSLGHGLAVYEQYF. For the CDR3, the DNA is TGTGCCAGCAGCTTAGGACATGGTCTAGCGGTATACGAGCAGTACTTC.

This chain joins TRBV14 and TRBJ1-2; no clear D. The CDR3 is 13 residues long. Looked up from germline, CDR1 is SGHDN and CDR2 is FVKESK. Deletions cut 4 bases from V and 1 base from J, with 7 bases between. The CDR3 DNA reads as TGTGCCAGCAGCCGCGATATTAACTATGGCTACACCTTC. Translated, it gives CASSRDINYGYTF.

This rearrangement joins TRBV19 to TRBJ1-1; unclear D gene. This CDR3 is built from 13 residues. Trimming took off 7 bases at V and 1 base at J, with 10 bases between the two ends. CDR1 LNHDA and CDR2 SQIVND come from the germline V gene (reference sequence). The CDR3 loop reads CASKSEGNTEAFF. The CDR3 nucleotides are TGTGCCAGTAAGAGTGAGGGGAACACTGAAGCTTTCTTT.

The chain couples TRBV2 to TRBJ1-2; D remains unclear. The CDR3 is 15 amino acids. The germline V gene encodes CDR1 SNHLY and CDR2 FYNNEI. The V and J ends lost 3 bases and 2 bases respectively, with 13 bases between them. Written as DNA, the CDR3 is TGTGCCAGCAGTGATGCACCACCGACAAACTATGGCTACACCTTC. Amino acids: CASSDAPPTNYGYTF.

The V call is TRBV5-1, the J call TRBJ1-6, with D perhaps TRBD1 (5 bases). V dropped 1 base and J dropped 10 bases, with 21 bases sitting between them. The germline gives CDR1 SGHRS, CDR2 YFSETQ. This CDR3 is built from 17 residues. The CDR3 reads CASSLRGSVAGQSPLHF. For the CDR3, the DNA is TGCGCCAGCAGCTTGAGAGGTTCGGTGGCAGGGCAATCACCCCTCCACTTT.

The chain couples TRBV7-2 to TRBJ2-7; D perhaps matches TRBD2 (5 bases). The germline CDR1 and CDR2 sequences are SGHTA and FQGNSA. V was shortened by 5 bases and J by 2 bases, with 16 bases between the two germline ends. This CDR3 is built from 15 residues. Here the CDR3 reads CASSRGIGVAYEQYF. The CDR3 DNA reads TGTGCCAGCAGCCGCGGCATCGGGGTGGCCTACGAGCAGTACTTC.

CDR3 DNA: TGTGCCAGTAGTGTCCGACTTGCACTCACCGGGGAGCTGTTTTTT. Protein: CASSVRLALTGELFF. The chain couples TRBV19 to TRBJ2-2; D gene ambiguous. Trimming pared 5 bases from V and 4 bases from J, leaving 14 bases between. Germline CDR1 and CDR2: LNHDA and SQIVND (reference sequence). The CDR3 is 15 residues long. Supplemented by reference TRBV19 and TRBJ2-2, the full variable domain reads DGGITQSPKYLFRKEGQNVTLSCEQNLNHDAMYWYRQDPGQGLRLIYYSQIVNDFQKGDIAEGYSVSREKKESFPLTVTSAQKNPTAFYLCASSVRLALTGELFFGEGSRLTVL.

V and J are TRBV5-6 and TRBJ2-6; 9 bases fit TRBD1. There are 17 residues in the CDR3. Unmatched junction bases numbered 8, after V lost 5 bases and J lost 2 bases. CDR1 SGHDT and CDR2 YYEEEE come from the germline V gene. This CDR3 reads CASSYGTGLAGANVLTF. The CDR3 DNA follows: TGTGCCAGCAGTTACGGGACAGGGCTAGCTGGGGCCAACGTCCTGACTTTC.

This sequence joins TRBV19 and TRBJ2-3; weak D call: TRBD1 (6 bases). Germline CDR1 LNHDA, CDR2 SQIVND (reference sequence). The CDR3 covers 13 residues. V was cut by 11 bases and J by 3 bases, with 15 bases left in between. The CDR3 sequence: CAVTGMGTDTQYF. DNA for the CDR3: TGTGCCGTTACAGGGATGGGTACAGATACGCAGTATTTT.

This chain connects TRBV6-4 to TRBJ1-5, with D tentatively TRBD1 (5 bases). This CDR3 has 20 residues. V shed 0 bases and J shed 2 bases, with 23 bases lying between them. Germline CDR1 MRHNA, CDR2 SNTAGT. CDR3 residues: CASSDSRPIPQGSCNQPQHF. CDR3 nucleotides: TGTGCCAGCAGTGACTCGAGACCCATCCCGCAGGGTTCATGCAATCAGCCCCAGCATTTT.